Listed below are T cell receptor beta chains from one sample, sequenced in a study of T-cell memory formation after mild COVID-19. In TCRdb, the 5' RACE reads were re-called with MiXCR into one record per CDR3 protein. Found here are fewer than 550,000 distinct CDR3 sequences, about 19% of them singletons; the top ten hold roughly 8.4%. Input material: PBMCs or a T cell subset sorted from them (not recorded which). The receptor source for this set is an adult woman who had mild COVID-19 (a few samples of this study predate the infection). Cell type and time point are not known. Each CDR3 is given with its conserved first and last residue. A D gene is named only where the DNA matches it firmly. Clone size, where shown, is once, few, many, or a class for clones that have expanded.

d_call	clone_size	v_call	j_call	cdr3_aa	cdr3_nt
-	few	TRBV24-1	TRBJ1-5	CATQDSPYSNQPQHF	TGTGCCACCCAGGACAGTCCGTATAGCAATCAGCCCCAGCATTTT
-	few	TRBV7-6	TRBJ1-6	CASSPSGGLHNSPLHF	TGTGCCAGCAGCCCATCCGGAGGACTGCATAATTCACCCCTCCACTTT
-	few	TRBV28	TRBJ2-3	CASSTTGSQDTQYF	TGTGCCAGCAGTACAACAGGGAGTCAAGATACGCAGTATTTT
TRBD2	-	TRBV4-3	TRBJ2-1	CASSRGVAGRGSGEQFF	TGCGCCAGCAGCCGAGGGGTAGCGGGGAGGGGGTCGGGTGAGCAGTTCTTC
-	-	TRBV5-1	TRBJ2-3	CASSLSWRSTDTQYF	TGCGCCAGCAGCTTGAGCTGGAGGAGCACAGATACGCAGTATTTT
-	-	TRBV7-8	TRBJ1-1	CASSAYSEAFF	TGTGCCAGCAGCGCCTACAGTGAAGCTTTCTTT
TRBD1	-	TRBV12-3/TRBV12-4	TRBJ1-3	CASSSTGGLFSGNTIYF	TGTGCCAGCAGTTCGACAGGGGGCTTATTCTCTGGAAACACCATATATTTT
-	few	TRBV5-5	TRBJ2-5	CASSPFGETQYF	TGTGCCAGCAGCCCCTTCGGGGAGACCCAGTACTTC
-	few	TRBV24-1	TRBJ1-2	CATSGADYGYTF	TGTGCCACCAGCGGGGCAGACTATGGCTACACCTTC
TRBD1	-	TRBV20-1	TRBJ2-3	CSAKLPTGGTTDTQYF	TGCAGTGCGAAGCTACCGACAGGGGGTACGACAGATACGCAGTATTTT
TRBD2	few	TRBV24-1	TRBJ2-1	CATSDTSGRNVYNEQFF	TGTGCCACCAGTGATACTAGCGGGAGGAATGTATACAATGAGCAGTTCTTC
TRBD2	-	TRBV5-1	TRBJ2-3	CASSLEGTSGRNTQYF	TGCGCCAGCAGCTTGGAGGGTACTAGCGGGAGGAATACGCAGTATTTT
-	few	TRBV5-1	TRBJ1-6	CASSLVRGSKGSPLHF	TGCGCCAGCAGCTTGGTCCGGGGCAGCAAGGGTTCACCCCTCCACTTT
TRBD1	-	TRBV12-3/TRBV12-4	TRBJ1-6	CASSPGGQGNSPLHF	TGTGCCAGCAGTCCCGGCGGACAGGGGAATTCACCCCTCCACTTT
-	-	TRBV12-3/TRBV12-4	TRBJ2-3	CASSAGNPDTQYF	TGTGCCAGCAGCGCCGGGAACCCAGATACGCAGTATTTT